This T cell receptor (beta chain) stems from a study of beta chain features in type 1 diabetes. Findings of the study overall: Highly expressing activated T cells could be over-counted with a cDNA template. Diminished insertions and augmented deletions at VDJ junctions characterized type 1 diabetes patients.

Details on this clone: The antigen remains unidentified.

The sequenced template was cDNA made from the entire isolated RNA. Assay used: immunoSEQ multiplex PCR; TCRdb lists only in-frame clones, some missing. This sample carries around 340,000 clones, roughly a fifth of them seen once, and the ten largest clones take around 0.044%. One heparinised draw of blood, averaging around 120 mL, came from each donor. The TCR was taken from a young woman in good health. Sequences were obtained from naive CD4+ T cells from blood.

The CDR3 protein is CASSTGAGETQYF. The CDR3 DNA reads as TGTGCCAGCAGCACAGGGGCTGGGGAGACCCAGTACTTC. The V call is TRBV11-2, the J call TRBJ2-5; TRBD1 matches at 7 bases. The CDR3 has 13 amino acids. V shed 5 bases and J 5 bases; nucleotides not matched to a gene: 5. From germline, CDR1 is SGHAT and CDR2 FQNNGV.